This T cell receptor (beta chain) was recorded in a study of T-cell reconstitution after alpha-beta-depleted transplantation in children. Germline V gene sequence: CDR1 MNHNS, CDR2 SASEGT. This CDR3 is built from 14 residues. The trim removed 6 bases at V and 2 bases at J, leaving 2 bases unmatched. Preparation of the TCRbeta library used unique molecular identifiers. TCRdb reprocessed the PCR reads via MiXCR and lists one record per CDR3 protein. The sample carries 98,000 or so distinct CDR3 sequences, 20% to 30% recorded once. Sequencing was performed on PBMCs, taken before TCRalphabeta/CD19-depleted stem cell transplant. The sequence was collected from a boy aged 2 to 9 with acute lymphoblastic leukemia, due to receive a stem cell transplant. The chain links TRBV6-1 to TRBJ2-2, with 8 bases matching TRBD2. The CDR3 protein is CASRGLVNTGELFF. For the CDR3, the DNA is TGTGCCAGCAGGGGACTAGTCAACACCGGGGAGCTGTTTTTT.